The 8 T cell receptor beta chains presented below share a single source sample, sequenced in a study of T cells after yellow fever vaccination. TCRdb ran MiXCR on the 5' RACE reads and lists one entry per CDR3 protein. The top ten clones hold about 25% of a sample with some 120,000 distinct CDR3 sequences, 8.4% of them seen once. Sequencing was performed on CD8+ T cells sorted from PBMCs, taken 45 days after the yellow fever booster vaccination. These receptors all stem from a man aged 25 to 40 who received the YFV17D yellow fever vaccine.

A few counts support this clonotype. CDR3 amino acids: CSAQTPGLAGSDTQYF. CDR3 sequence (DNA): TGCAGTGCTCAAACGCCGGGACTAGCGGGATCGGATACGCAGTATTTT. The chain joins TRBV20-1 to TRBJ2-3, with 13 positions matching TRBD2. After removal of 5 bases from V and 6 bases from J, the junction contained 11 bases not matched to a gene. The V gene's germline CDR1 is DFQATT and CDR2 SNEGSKA (reference sequence). CDR3 length: 16 residues.

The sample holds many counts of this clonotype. The CDR3 nucleotides are TGTGCCAGCAGGGACGGGAGGGCGTCCTACAATGAGCAGTTCTTC. Translating it yields CASRDGRASYNEQFF. The chain uses TRBV12-3 or TRBV12-4 and TRBJ2-1; TRBD2 matches at 8 bases. The ends lost 6 bases at V and 1 base at J; junction bases unmatched: 5. The CDR3 spans 15 residues.

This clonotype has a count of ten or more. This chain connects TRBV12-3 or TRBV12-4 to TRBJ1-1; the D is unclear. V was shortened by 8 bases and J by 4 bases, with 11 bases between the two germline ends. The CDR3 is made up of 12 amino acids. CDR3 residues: CASPGRGTEAFF. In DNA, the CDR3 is TGTGCCAGCCCGGGCAGAGGCACTGAAGCTTTCTTT.

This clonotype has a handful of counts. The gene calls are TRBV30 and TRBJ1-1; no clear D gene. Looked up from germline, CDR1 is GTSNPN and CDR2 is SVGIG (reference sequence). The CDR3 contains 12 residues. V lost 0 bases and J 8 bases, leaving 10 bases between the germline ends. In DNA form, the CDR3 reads TGTGCCTGGAGTGTACGAAGGTCAGAAGCTTTCTTT. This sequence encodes CAWSVRRSEAFF. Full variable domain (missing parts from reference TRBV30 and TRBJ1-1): SQTIHQWPATLVQPVGSPLSLECTVEGTSNPNLYWYRQAAGRGLQLLFYSVGIGQISSEVPQNLSASRPQDRQFILSSKKLLLSDSGFYLCAWSVRRSEAFFGQGTRLTVV.

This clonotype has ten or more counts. The DNA for the CDR3 is TGCAGTGCTACCAGGCCGGGACTAGCTCACAATGAGCAGTTCTTC. It yields the protein CSATRPGLAHNEQFF. This chain joins TRBV20-1 and TRBJ2-1; 9 positions match TRBD2. Germline V gives CDR1 DFQATT, CDR2 SNEGSKA (reference sequence). Unmatched junction bases numbered 9, after V lost 4 bases and J lost 5 bases. The CDR3 length is 15 residues.

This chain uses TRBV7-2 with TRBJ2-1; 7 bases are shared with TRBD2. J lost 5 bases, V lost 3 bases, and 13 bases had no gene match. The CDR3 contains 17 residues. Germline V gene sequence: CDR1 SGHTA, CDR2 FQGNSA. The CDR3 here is CASSLSPTSDQNNEQFF. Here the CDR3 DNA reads TGTGCCAGCAGCTTGTCCCCTACTAGCGACCAGAACAATGAGCAGTTCTTC.

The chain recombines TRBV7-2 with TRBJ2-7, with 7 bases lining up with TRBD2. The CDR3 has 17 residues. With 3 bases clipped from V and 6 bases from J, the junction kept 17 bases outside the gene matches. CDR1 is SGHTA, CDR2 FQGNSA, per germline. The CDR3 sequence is CASSLGYRDYILVEQYF. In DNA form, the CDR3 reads TGTGCCAGCAGCTTGGGCTACCGGGACTACATCCTGGTCGAGCAGTACTTC.

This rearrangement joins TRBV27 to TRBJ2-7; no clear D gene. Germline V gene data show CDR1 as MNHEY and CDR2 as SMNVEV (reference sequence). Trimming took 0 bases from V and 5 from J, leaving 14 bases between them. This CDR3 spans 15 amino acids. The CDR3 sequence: CASSLSPVARNEQYF. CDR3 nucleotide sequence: TGTGCCAGCAGTTTATCCCCAGTCGCCAGGAACGAGCAGTACTTC.